This T cell receptor (beta chain) was identified in a study of T cells in Graves' hyperthyroidism and ophthalmopathy. This clonotype was picked up a small number of times. The antigen is undetermined. Regions amplified from RNA transcripts were the TCR beta CDR3 regions. HTBI primers were used for first-round RT-PCR of the TCR CDR3. Each CDR3 protein is one row after TCRdb ran MiXCR on the multiplex PCR reads. The sample carries roughly 560,000 distinct CDR3 sequences, 14% to 15% recorded once. Study results and limitations: Most thyroid-expanded clonotypes above 0.001 were also found in blood.

Sequenced input: blood. This clonotype originated in a woman between 35 and 50 years old with Graves' ophthalmopathy.

DNA of the CDR3: TGTGCCAGCAGCTTGGATGGGGCAGAGAACACTGAAGCTTTCTTT. Its translation: CASSLDGAENTEAFF. V usage is TRBV5-5 and J usage is TRBJ1-1, with a tentative D call TRBD1 (5 bases). Germline V gene sequence: CDR1 SGHKS, CDR2 YYEKEE (reference sequence). The CDR3 length is 15 residues. V shed 0 bases and J shed 1 base, with 10 bases lying between them. The full variable domain, with the rest looked up from reference TRBV5-5 and TRBJ1-1, is DAGVTQSPTHLIKTRGQQVTLRCSPISGHKSVSWYQQVLGQGPQFIFQYYEKEERGRGNFPDRFSARQFPNYSSELNVNALLLGDSALYLCASSLDGAENTEAFFGQGTRLTVV.